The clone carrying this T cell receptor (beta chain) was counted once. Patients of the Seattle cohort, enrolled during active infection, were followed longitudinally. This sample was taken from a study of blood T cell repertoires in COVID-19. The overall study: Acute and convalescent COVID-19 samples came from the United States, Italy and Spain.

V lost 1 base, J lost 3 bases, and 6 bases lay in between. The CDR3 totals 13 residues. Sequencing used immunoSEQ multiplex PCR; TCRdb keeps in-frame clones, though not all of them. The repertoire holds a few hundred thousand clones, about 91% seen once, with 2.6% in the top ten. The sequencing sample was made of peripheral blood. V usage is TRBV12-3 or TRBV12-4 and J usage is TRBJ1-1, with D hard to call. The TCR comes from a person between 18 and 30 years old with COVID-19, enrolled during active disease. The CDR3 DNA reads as TGTGCCAGCAGTTTAGAGCGGTACACTGAAGCTTTCTTT. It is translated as CASSLERYTEAFF.